This entry lists 7 T cell receptor beta chains sequenced from one sample in a study of blood T cell repertoires in COVID-19. Here immunoSEQ multiplex PCR was the method, and the copy in TCRdb shows in-frame clones only, minus some. The sample records around 310,000 clones, 85% to 90% being singletons. The sample comprised peripheral blood. Every receptor here comes from a woman in her forties or fifties with active or convalescent COVID-19.

In regard to this clone: This sample includes further DNA sequences coding for the same CDR3. This chain joins TRBV18 and TRBJ2-7; possible D gene TRBD1, 6 bases. CDR3 length: 14 residues. Germline V gene data show CDR1 as KGHSH and CDR2 as LQKENI. Trimming left V 3 bases short and J 4 bases short, with 13 bases between. CDR3 coding DNA: TGTGCCAGCTCACCCGGTACAGGGTCGTACGAGCAGTACTTC. Translating it yields CASSPGTGSYEQYF.

This chain connects TRBV27 to TRBJ1-6; D remains unclear. This CDR3 is built from 13 residues. The V gene's germline CDR1 is MNHEY and CDR2 SMNVEV (reference sequence). The ends were cut back, 3 bases at V and 10 bases at J, with 10 bases in the middle. CDR3 nucleotides: TGTGCCAGCAGTTTTTCGGGGAGATCACCCCTCCACTTT. Amino acids: CASSFSGRSPLHF.

Remarks on this clone: The same CDR3 arises from other DNA sequences in this sample as well. The gene calls are TRBV19 and TRBJ1-2, with D uncertain. Trimming removed 3 bases from V and 4 bases from J, with 12 bases in between. The CDR3 is made up of 14 amino acids. Germline CDR1 and CDR2: LNHDA and SQIVND (reference sequence). The CDR3 sequence: CASSIRDSIYGYTF. The DNA of the CDR3 is TGTGCCAGTAGTATCCGGGATTCCATCTATGGCTACACCTTC.

This chain links TRBV5-1 with TRBJ1-2, with D maybe TRBD1 (6 bases). Looked up from germline, CDR1 is SGHRS and CDR2 is YFSETQ. V dropped 0 bases and J dropped 5 bases, with 8 bases sitting between them. The CDR3 runs to 13 residues. CDR3 in amino acids: CASSLAQGYGYTF. As DNA, the CDR3 is TGCGCCAGCAGCTTGGCCCAGGGGTATGGCTACACCTTC.

The chain joins TRBV6-5 to TRBJ2-7; tentative D call: TRBD2 (5 bases). Trimming took 7 bases from V and 4 from J, leaving 17 bases between them. Per the germline V gene, CDR1 is MNHEY and CDR2 is SVGAGI. The CDR3 has 14 amino acids. The CDR3 DNA is TGTGCCAGCAAAACTTCGGGATTACCTTACGAGCAGTACTTC. Encoded protein: CASKTSGLPYEQYF.

The table lists this clone with a few counts. The V call is TRBV28, the J call TRBJ1-1; TRBD1 matches at 8 bases. The CDR3 runs to 15 residues. J was trimmed by 1 base and V by 4 bases; bases with no gene match: 5. The germline V gene encodes CDR1 MDHEN and CDR2 SYDVKM. The CDR3 region has the DNA TGTGCCAGCAGTTCTTTTGGACAGGGGAACACTGAAGCTTTCTTT. Encoded protein: CASSSFGQGNTEAFF. The full variable domain, completed using reference TRBV28 and TRBJ1-1, is DVKVTQSSRYLVKRTGEKVFLECVQDMDHENMFWYRQDPGLGLRLIYFSYDVKMKEKGDIPEGYSVSREKKERFSLILESASTNQTSMYLCASSSFGQGNTEAFFGQGTRLTVV.

The J gene is TRBJ1-2, the V gene TRBV11-2; tentatively, D is TRBD1 (5 bases). The CDR3 totals 14 residues. Deletions cut 1 base from V and 6 bases from J, with 12 bases between. Per the germline V gene, CDR1 is SGHAT and CDR2 is FQNNGV. Written as DNA, the CDR3 is TGTGCCAGCAGCTTAGGCAGGGAAATTCATGGCTACACCTTC. Translating gives CASSLGREIHGYTF.